The next 8 T cell receptor beta chains were all read from a single sample in a study of T-cell memory formation after mild COVID-19. MiXCR, applied by TCRdb to the 5' RACE reads, yields one record per CDR3 protein. The sample holds nearly 200,000 distinct CDR3 sequences; 15% to 20% are singletons and the top ten take 2.4%. The sample taken for sequencing was PBMCs or a T cell subset sorted from them (not recorded which). The receptors here all came from an adult woman who had mild COVID-19 (a few samples of this study predate the infection). Cell type and time point are not known.

This clonotype was seen at least ten times. The V call is TRBV7-6, the J call TRBJ2-7; 7 bases line up with TRBD1. The germline V gene encodes CDR1 SGHVS and CDR2 FNYEAQ. The CDR3 totals 15 residues. V gave up 5 bases and J gave up 1 base; unmatched junction bases: 8. CDR3 protein: CASSRETGNSYEQYF. For the CDR3, the DNA is TGTGCCAGCAGCCGCGAGACAGGGAATTCCTACGAGCAGTACTTC.

This clonotype has ten or more counts. This chain joins TRBV24-1 and TRBJ2-1; D perhaps matches TRBD2 (7 bases). The CDR3 consists of 19 residues. Germline V CDR1 and CDR2: KGHDR, SFDVKD. The V end lost 8 bases, the J end lost 2 bases, and 27 bases lay between the germline ends. The CDR3 spells CATMGTASSGGHTYNEQFF. The CDR3 DNA is TGTGCCACCATGGGAACGGCATCTTCCGGGGGGCATACCTACAATGAGCAGTTCTTC.

The CDR3 reads CASSPDRGQRETQYF. Written as DNA, the CDR3 is TGTGCCAGCAGCCCCGACAGGGGGCAGCGGGAGACCCAGTACTTC. The chain employs TRBV25-1 and TRBJ2-5, with 10 bases fitting TRBD1. Germline V gene data show CDR1 as MGHDK and CDR2 as SYGVNS. After removal of 6 bases from V and 5 bases from J, the junction contained 9 bases not matched to a gene. The CDR3 contains 15 residues.

This clonotype was found many times. The CDR3: CASSSTTDTQYF. Here the CDR3 DNA reads TGTGCCAGCAGCTCAACCACAGATACGCAGTATTTT. V gene TRBV5-6 combines with J gene TRBJ2-3; D unresolved. The V gene lost 3 bases and the J gene lost 2 bases, with 4 bases spanning the gap. CDR3 length: 12 amino acids. Germline V gives CDR1 SGHDT, CDR2 YYEEEE.

The chain is built from TRBV5-1 and TRBJ1-1; TRBD1 matches at 7 bases. V gave up 1 base and J gave up 1 base; unmatched junction bases: 1. The CDR3 spans 14 residues. Germline V gene lookup returns CDR1 SGHRS and CDR2 YFSETQ. This CDR3 is CASSLYRGNTEAFF. CDR3 DNA: TGCGCCAGCAGCTTGTACAGGGGGAACACTGAAGCTTTCTTT.

The table lists this clonotype with a few counts. The chain employs TRBV24-1 and TRBJ2-1, with 15 bases lining up with TRBD2. The ends lost 4 bases at V and 9 bases at J; junction bases unmatched: 18. Germline values: CDR1 KGHDR, CDR2 SFDVKD. The CDR3 runs 20 residues. The DNA for the CDR3 is TGTGCCACCAGTGACCACCGGACTAGCGGGAGGGCCAAGGGTCTGGTTGAGCAGTTCTTC. Protein sequence: CATSDHRTSGRAKGLVEQFF.

This clonotype was counted only a few times. The rearrangement links TRBV5-1 to TRBJ2-1, with D perhaps matching TRBD2 (7 bases). The ends were cut back, 4 bases at V and 8 bases at J, with 13 bases in the middle. The CDR3 runs 13 residues. Germline V gene lookup returns CDR1 SGHRS and CDR2 YFSETQ. The CDR3 loop reads CASSQGGGDEQFF. CDR3 bases: TGCGCCAGCAGCCAAGGGGGGGGAGATGAGCAGTTCTTC.

The rearrangement links TRBV6-1 to TRBJ2-1; D is perhaps TRBD2 (5 bases). CDR3 length: 13 amino acids. Per germline, CDR1 MNHNS and CDR2 SASEGT. The V end was cut by 6 bases, the J end by 3 bases, with 9 bases between. The CDR3 loop reads CASRNEGYNEQFF. CDR3 nucleotide sequence: TGTGCCAGCAGAAATGAGGGCTACAATGAGCAGTTCTTC.